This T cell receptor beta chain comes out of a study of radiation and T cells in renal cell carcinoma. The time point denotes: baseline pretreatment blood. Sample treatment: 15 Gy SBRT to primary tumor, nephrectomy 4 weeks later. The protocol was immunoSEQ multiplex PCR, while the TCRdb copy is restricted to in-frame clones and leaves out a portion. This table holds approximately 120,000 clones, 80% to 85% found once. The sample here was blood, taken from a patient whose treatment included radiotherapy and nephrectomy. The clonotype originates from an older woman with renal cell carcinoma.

The CDR3: CASSIGLAARHYGYTF. In nucleotides, the CDR3 is TGTGCCAGTAGTATAGGGCTGGCTGCTCGACACTATGGCTACACCTTC. V and J are TRBV19 and TRBJ1-2; D call uncertain. Germline assignment: CDR1 LNHDA and CDR2 SQIVND (reference sequence). The V and J ends lost 1 base and 3 bases respectively, with 15 bases between them. This CDR3 is 16 amino acids long.